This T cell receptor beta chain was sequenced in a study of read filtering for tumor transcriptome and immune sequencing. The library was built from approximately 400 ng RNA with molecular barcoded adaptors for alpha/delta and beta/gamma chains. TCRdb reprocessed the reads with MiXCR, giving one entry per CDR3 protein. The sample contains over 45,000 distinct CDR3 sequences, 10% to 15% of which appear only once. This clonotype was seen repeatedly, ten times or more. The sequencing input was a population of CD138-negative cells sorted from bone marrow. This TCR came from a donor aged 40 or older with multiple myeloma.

This chain's CDR3 is CASTWTSGHNEQFF. The DNA of the CDR3 is TGTGCCAGCACCTGGACTAGCGGCCACAATGAGCAGTTCTTC. The rearrangement joins TRBV2 to TRBJ2-1, with 10 bases identical to TRBD2. The CDR3 contains 14 residues. Trimming at V came to 7 bases and at J to 5 bases, leaving 5 bases not matched to a gene. Germline V gene lookup returns CDR1 SNHLY and CDR2 FYNNEI. The variable domain in full, with the rest retrieved from reference TRBV2 and TRBJ2-1, is EPEVTQTPSHQVTQMGQEVILRCVPISNHLYFYWYRQILGQKVEFLVSFYNNEISEKSEIFDDQFSVERPDGSNFTLKIRSTKLEDSAMYFCASTWTSGHNEQFFGPGTRLTVL.